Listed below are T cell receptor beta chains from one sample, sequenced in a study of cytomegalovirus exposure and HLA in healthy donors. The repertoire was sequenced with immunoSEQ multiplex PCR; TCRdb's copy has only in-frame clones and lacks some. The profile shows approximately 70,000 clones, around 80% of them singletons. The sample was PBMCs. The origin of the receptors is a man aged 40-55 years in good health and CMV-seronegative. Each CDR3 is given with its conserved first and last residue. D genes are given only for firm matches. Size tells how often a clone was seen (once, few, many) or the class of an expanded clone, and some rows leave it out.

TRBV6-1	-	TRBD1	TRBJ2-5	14	TGTGCCAGCAGTGACGGGACAGGGACAGAGACCCAGTACTTC	CASSDGTGTETQYF
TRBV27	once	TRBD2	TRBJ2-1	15	TGTGCCAGCAGTTTATCTGGGACTAGCAACAATGAGCAGTTCTTC	CASSLSGTSNNEQFF
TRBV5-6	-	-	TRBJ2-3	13	TGTGCCAGCAGCTTGTATCGCGCAGATACGCAGTATTTT	CASSLYRADTQYF
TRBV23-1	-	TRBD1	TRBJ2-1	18	TGCGCCAGCAGTCACTCCCTCCTGGGACAGAAATGTTACAATGAGCAGTTCTTC	CASSHSLLGQKCYNEQFF
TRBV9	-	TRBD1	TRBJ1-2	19	TGTGCCAGCAGCGCCCGGATAGTAGCAGAGACAGGGCCTAACTATGGCTACACCTTC	CASSARIVAETGPNYGYTF
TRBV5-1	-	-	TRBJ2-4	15	TGCGCCAGCACCTTGGACCGCTGGACAAATTACATTCAGTACTTC	CASTLDRWTNYIQYF
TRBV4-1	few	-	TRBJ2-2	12	TGCGCCACAGGGGCGAACACCGGGGAGCTGTTTTTT	CATGANTGELFF
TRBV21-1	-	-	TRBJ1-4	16	TGTGCCTCAAGGTACCCAGGGGAACCTTCTAATGAAAAACTGTTTTTT	CASRYPGEPSNEKLFF
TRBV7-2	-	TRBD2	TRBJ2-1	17	TGTGCCAGCAGCTTAAGTCCAGCGGGGGCTGGCTACAATGAGCAGTTCTTC	CASSLSPAGAGYNEQFF
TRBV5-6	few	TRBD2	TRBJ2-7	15	TGTGCCAGCAGCATACTAGCGGGAGATTGGTACGAGCAGTACTTC	CASSILAGDWYEQYF
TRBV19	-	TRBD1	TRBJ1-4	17	TGTGCCAGTAGATCCGTGGGACAGGGGGCAACTAATGAAAAACTGTTTTTT	CASRSVGQGATNEKLFF
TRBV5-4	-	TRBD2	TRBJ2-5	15	TGTGCCAGCAGCTTGGCCGCTACTAGCGACGAGACCCAGTACTTC	CASSLAATSDETQYF
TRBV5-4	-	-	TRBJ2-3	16	TGTGCCAGCAGCCCCAGACTAACTCTCAGCACAGATACGCAGTATTTT	CASSPRLTLSTDTQYF
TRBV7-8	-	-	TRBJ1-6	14	TGTGCCAGCAGCCCCGAGCCAAGTAATTCACCCCTCCACTTT	CASSPEPSNSPLHF
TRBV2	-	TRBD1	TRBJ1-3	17	TGTGCCAGCAGTGAGACAGGGGGCATGCTCGCTGGAAACACCATATATTTT	CASSETGGMLAGNTIYF
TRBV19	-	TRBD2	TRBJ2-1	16	TGTGCCAGTACCGAAGCTCGTTTACTAGCGGACAATGAGCAGTTCTTC	CASTEARLLADNEQFF
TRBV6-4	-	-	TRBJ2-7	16	TGTGCCAGCAGTATTCGCCCAACAGGTCGAGCCTACGAGCAGTACTTC	CASSIRPTGRAYEQYF
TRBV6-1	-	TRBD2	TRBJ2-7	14	TGTGCCAGCAGTCGACTAGCACAAAACTACGAGCAGTACTTC	CASSRLAQNYEQYF
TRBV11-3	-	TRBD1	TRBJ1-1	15	TGTGCCAGCAGCCTCGGACAGGGAAGAACAACTGAAGCTTTCTTT	CASSLGQGRTTEAFF
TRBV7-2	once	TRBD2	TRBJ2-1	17	TGTGCCAGCAGCTTAGATCCAGCGGGAGGGAACAGCGATGAGCAGTTCTTC	CASSLDPAGGNSDEQFF
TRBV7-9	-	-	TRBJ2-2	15	TGTGCCAGCAAATGGACTCAGATTAACACCGGGGAGCTGTTTTTT	CASKWTQINTGELFF
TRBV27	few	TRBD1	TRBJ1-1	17	TGTGCCAGCAGTTTAACGCCCCCCCGGACAGGGAACACTGAAGCTTTCTTT	CASSLTPPRTGNTEAFF
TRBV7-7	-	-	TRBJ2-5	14	TGTGCCAGCAGCTTAGGCCCAACGGGGGAGACCCAGTACTTC	CASSLGPTGETQYF
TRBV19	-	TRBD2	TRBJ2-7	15	TGTGCCAGTAGTACGACTAGCGGGGGATCCTACGAGCAGTACTTC	CASSTTSGGSYEQYF
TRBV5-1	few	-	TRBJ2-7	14	TGCGCCAGCAGCTTTGGGGGGAGCACGTACGAGCAGTACTTC	CASSFGGSTYEQYF
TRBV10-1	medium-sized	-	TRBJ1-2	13	TGCGCCAGCAGTGAAGACAATAACTATGGCTACACCTTC	CASSEDNNYGYTF
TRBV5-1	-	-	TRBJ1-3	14	TGCGCCAGCAGCTTAGGGGCTTCTGGAAACACCATATATTTT	CASSLGASGNTIYF
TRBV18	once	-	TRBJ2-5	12	TGTGCCAGCTCAACAGGAGGGGAGACCCAGTACTTC	CASSTGGETQYF
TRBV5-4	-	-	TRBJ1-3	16	TGTGCCAGCAGCTTGGGGGGACAACTCTCTGGAAACACCATATATTTT	CASSLGGQLSGNTIYF
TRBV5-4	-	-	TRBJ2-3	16	TGTGCCAGCAGCTCAACGAGGAGGGGAATCACAGATACGCAGTATTTT	CASSSTRRGITDTQYF
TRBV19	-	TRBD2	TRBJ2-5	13	TGTGCCAGTAGGGGCGGGAGTGGTGAGACCCAGTACTTC	CASRGGSGETQYF
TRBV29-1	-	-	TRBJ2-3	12	TGCAGCGTTGACCGACAGGCAGATACGCAGTATTTT	CSVDRQADTQYF
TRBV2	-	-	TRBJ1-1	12	TGTGCCAGCAGTAGTGACAGGTTGCAAGCTTTCTTT	CASSSDRLQAFF
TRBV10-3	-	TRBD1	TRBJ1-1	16	TGTGCCATCAGTTTTCAACAGGGGGCGGGGAACACTGAAGCTTTCTTT	CAISFQQGAGNTEAFF
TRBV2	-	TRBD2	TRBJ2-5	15	TGTGCCAGCAGTGTTACGGGGGGGCCCTTAGAGACCCAGTACTTC	CASSVTGGPLETQYF
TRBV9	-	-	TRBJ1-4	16	TGTGCCAGCAGCGGAAAGGGGGGGGGCCCGAGGGAAAAACTGTTTTTT	CASSGKGGGPREKLFF
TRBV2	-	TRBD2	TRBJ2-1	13	TGTGCCAGCACAGCGGGAGGGGACAATGAGCAGTTCTTC	CASTAGGDNEQFF
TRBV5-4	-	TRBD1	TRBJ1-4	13	TGTGCCAGCGGCTTTCAGGGACAGGAAAAACTGTTTTTT	CASGFQGQEKLFF
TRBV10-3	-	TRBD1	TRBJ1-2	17	TGTGCCATCAGTGAGTCGATGGGGACAGGGGCGAACTATGGCTACACCTTC	CAISESMGTGANYGYTF
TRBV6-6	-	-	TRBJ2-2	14	TGTGCCACACATGAGGGAGGGGGCACCGGGGAGCTGTTTTTT	CATHEGGGTGELFF
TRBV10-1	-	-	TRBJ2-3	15	TGCGCCAGCAGTGAGTCCGGACATAGCACAGATACGCAGTATTTT	CASSESGHSTDTQYF
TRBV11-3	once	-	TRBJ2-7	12	TGTGCCAGCAGCTTTACGGAGGGCGAGCAGTACTTC	CASSFTEGEQYF
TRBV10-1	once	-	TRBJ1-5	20	TGCGCCAGCAGTGACCCCGGACTACTAAGACCTGTCTGGGCAAATCAGCCCCAGCATTTT	CASSDPGLLRPVWANQPQHF
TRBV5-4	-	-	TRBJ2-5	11	TGTGCCAGCAGCCTAGCGGAGACCCAGTACTTC	CASSLAETQYF